The clone carrying this TCR beta chain was counted only a few times. This record comes from a study of regulatory T cells in long-lasting Graves disease. Time point noted: newly diagnosed GD, antithyroid drugs for less than 3 months. PBMC-extracted RNA yielded the TCR library. The germline V gene encodes CDR1 SGHRS and CDR2 YFSETQ. V lost 5 bases and J lost 7, with 13 bases in between. The CDR3 is 13 residues long. Library construction for TCR beta used iRepertoire HTBI primers and Arm-PCR of CDR3 regions. MiXCR, run by TCRdb on the multiplex PCR reads, gives a single entry per CDR3 protein. The table lists 400,000 to 500,000 distinct CDR3 sequences, about 17% of them singletons. The data also belong to a second study, concerning T cells in Graves' hyperthyroidism and ophthalmopathy. That work adds: Every diagnosis used clinical symptoms, serum thyroxine and TRAb, thyroid ultrasound and orbital computed tomography. Classification by a 13 V-J model distinguished ophthalmopathy from stable hyperthyroidism.

This sequence was found in a woman aged 25 to 39 with Graves disease. The chain joins TRBV5-1 to TRBJ1-5; D gene ambiguous. The material sequenced was peripheral blood mononuclear cells (PBMCs), taken at new diagnosis, from a patient treated with antithyroid drugs. The CDR3 DNA follows: TGCGCCAGCAGTTTAGGCGTCGGCCAGCCCCAGCATTTT. This sequence encodes CASSLGVGQPQHF.